This T cell receptor beta chain was observed in a study of neurological immune-mediated disorders. The CDR3 runs to 14 residues. The ends lost 5 bases at V and 3 bases at J; junction bases unmatched: 4. The germline gives CDR1 SGHRS, CDR2 YFSETQ. This clonotype has a count of ten or more. Stored at -80 C, 2 million PBMCs were the source of the unsorted libraries. Every sequencing run generated over 170 million TCR-beta sequences from 15-18 subjects. TCRdb processed the 5' RACE reads anew with MiXCR; each CDR3 protein has one entry. The sample holds 36,000 or so distinct CDR3 sequences, about a tenth seen once.

This chain joins TRBV5-1 and TRBJ1-2; 10 bases line up with TRBD1. The source of this sequence is a woman in her twenties or thirties with HTLV-1-associated myelopathy (HAM/TSP). Sequencing was carried out using PBMCs. The CDR3 protein is CASRTGGMDYGYTF. The CDR3 DNA sequence: TGCGCCAGCAGGACAGGGGGCATGGACTATGGCTACACCTTC.